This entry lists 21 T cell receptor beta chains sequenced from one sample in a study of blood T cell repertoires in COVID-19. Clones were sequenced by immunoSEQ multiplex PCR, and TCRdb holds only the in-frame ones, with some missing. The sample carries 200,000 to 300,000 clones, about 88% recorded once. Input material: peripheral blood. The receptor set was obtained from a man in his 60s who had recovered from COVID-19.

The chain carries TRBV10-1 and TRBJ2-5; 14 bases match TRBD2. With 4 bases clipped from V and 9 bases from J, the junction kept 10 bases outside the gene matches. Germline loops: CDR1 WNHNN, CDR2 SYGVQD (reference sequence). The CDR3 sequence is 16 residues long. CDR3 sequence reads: CASSGLAGGRQASQYF. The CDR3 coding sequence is TGCGCCAGCAGTGGACTAGCGGGGGGGCGGCAAGCATCCCAGTACTTC.

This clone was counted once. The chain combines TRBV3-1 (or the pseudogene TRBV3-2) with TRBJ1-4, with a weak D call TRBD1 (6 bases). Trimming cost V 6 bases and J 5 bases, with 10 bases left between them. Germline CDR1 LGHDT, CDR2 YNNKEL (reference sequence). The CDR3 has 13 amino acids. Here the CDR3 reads CASSDRRNEKLFF. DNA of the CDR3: TGTGCCAGCAGTGACAGGAGGAATGAAAAACTGTTTTTT.

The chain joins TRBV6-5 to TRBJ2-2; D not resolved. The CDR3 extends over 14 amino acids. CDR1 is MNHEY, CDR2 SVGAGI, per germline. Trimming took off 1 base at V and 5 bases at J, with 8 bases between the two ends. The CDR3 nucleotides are TGTGCCAGCAGTTACTTTACAGAAACCGGGGAGCTGTTTTTT. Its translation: CASSYFTETGELFF.

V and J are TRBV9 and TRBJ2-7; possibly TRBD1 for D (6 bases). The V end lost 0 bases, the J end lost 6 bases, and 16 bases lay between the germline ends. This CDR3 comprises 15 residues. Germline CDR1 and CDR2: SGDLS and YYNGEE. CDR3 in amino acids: CASSVDGAARGEQYF. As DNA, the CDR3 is TGTGCCAGCAGCGTAGATGGGGCAGCCAGGGGCGAGCAGTACTTC.

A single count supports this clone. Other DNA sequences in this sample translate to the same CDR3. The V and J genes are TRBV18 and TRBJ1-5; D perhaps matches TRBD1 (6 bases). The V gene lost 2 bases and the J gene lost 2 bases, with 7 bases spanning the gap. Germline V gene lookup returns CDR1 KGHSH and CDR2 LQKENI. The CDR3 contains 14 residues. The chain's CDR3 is CASSPGGGNQPQHF. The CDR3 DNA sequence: TGTGCCAGCTCACCAGGGGGCGGCAATCAGCCCCAGCATTTT.

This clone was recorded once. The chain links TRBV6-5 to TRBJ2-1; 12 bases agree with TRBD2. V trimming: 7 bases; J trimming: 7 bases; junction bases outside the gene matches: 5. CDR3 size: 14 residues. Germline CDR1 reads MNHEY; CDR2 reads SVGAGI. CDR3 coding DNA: TGTGCCAGCACCCGGACTAGCGGGAAGAATGAGCAGTTCTTC. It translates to CASTRTSGKNEQFF.

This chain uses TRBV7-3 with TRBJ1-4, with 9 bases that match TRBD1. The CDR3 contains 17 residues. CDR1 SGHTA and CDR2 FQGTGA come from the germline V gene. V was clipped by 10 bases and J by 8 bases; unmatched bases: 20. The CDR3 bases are TGTGCCAATGCCACCCCGGGACAGGGAGTTTGTAGGGAAAAACTGTTTTTT. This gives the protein CANATPGQGVCREKLFF.

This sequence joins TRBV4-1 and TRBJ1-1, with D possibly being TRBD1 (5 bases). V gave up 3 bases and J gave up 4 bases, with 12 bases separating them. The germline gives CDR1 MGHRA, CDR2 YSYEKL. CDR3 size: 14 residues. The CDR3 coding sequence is TGCGCCAGCAGCCACAGTCAAAGGGGCACTGAAGCTTTCTTT. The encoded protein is CASSHSQRGTEAFF.

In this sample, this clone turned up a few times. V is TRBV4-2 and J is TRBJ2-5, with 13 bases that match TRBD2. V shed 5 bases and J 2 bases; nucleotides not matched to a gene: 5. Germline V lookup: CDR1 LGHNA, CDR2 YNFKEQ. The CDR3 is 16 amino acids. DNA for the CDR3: TGTGCCAGCAGCTCACAACTAGCGGGGGGGCAAGAGACCCAGTACTTC. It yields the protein CASSSQLAGGQETQYF.

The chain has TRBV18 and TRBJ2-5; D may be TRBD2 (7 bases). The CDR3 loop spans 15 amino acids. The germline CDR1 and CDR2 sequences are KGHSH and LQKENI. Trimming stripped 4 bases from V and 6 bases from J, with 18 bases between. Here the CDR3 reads CASSLPGGGAQTQYF. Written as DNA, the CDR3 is TGTGCCAGCTCACTCCCTGGGGGGGGCGCACAGACCCAGTACTTC.

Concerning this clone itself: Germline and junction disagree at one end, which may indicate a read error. The CDR3 DNA reads as TGTGCTAGCAGCTTAGGCGGCAAGGCAGCAGCGAACACCGGGGAGCTGTTTTTT. Encoded protein: CASSLGGKAAANTGELFF. The chain links TRBV7-7 to TRBJ2-2; D uncertain. The germline CDR1 and CDR2 sequences are SSHAT and FNYEAQ (reference sequence). This CDR3 is built from 18 residues. Looking up the rest from reference TRBV7-7 and TRBJ2-2 gives the full variable domain: GAGVSQSPRYKVTKRGQDVTLRCDPISSHATLYWYQQALGQGPEFLTYFNYEAQPDKSGLPSDRFSAERPEGSISTLTIQRTEQRDSAMYRCASSLGGKAAANTGELFFGEGSRLTVL.

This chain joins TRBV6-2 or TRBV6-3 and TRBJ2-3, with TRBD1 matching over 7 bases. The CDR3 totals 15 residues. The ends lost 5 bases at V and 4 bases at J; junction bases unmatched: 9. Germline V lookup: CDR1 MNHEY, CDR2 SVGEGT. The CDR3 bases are TGTGCCAGCAGTAGAGGGGGCGGGTTGGCAGATACGCAGTATTTT. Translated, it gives CASSRGGGLADTQYF.

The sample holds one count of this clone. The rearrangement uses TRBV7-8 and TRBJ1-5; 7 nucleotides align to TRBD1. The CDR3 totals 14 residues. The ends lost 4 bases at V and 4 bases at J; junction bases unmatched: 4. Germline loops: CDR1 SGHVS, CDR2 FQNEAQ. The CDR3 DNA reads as TGTGCCAGCAGCTCTACAGGGGTAAATCAGCCCCAGCATTTT. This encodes CASSSTGVNQPQHF.

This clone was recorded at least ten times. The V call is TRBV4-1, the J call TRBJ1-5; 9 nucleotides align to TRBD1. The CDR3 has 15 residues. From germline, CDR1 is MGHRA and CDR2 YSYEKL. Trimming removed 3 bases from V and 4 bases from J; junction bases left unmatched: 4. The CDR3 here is CASSQETGGNQPQHF. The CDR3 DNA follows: TGCGCCAGCAGCCAGGAGACAGGGGGAAATCAGCCCCAGCATTTT.

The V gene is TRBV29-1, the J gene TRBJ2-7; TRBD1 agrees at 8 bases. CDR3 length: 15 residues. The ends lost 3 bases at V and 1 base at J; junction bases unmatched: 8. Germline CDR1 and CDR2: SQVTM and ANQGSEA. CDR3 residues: CSVDVRQGASYEQYF. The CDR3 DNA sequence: TGCAGCGTTGATGTCCGTCAGGGGGCGTCCTACGAGCAGTACTTC.

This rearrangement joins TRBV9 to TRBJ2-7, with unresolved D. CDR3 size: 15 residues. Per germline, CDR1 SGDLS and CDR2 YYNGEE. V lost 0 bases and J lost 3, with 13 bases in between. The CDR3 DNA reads TGTGCCAGCAGCGTAGGAATAGAACCGAGCTACGAGCAGTACTTC. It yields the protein CASSVGIEPSYEQYF.

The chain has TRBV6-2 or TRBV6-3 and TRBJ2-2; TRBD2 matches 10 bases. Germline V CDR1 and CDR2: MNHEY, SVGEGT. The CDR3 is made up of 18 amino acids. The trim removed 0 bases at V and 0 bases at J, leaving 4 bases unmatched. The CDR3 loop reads CASSYSWTSGSNTGELFF. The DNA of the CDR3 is TGTGCCAGCAGTTACTCGTGGACTAGCGGATCGAACACCGGGGAGCTGTTTTTT.

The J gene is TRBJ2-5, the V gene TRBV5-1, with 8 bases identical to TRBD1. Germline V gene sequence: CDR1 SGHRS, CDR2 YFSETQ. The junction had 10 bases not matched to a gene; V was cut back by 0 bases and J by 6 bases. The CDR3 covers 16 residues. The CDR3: CASSLGGTGHMQTQYF. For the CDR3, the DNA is TGCGCCAGCAGCTTGGGGGGGACAGGACATATGCAGACCCAGTACTTC.

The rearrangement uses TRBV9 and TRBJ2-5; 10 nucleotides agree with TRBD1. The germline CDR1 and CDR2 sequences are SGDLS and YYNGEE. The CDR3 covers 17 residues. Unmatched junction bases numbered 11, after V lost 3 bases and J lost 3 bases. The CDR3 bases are TGTGCCAGCAGCGCCAGAACCGGGACAGGGGCAAAAGAGACCCAGTACTTC. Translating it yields CASSARTGTGAKETQYF.

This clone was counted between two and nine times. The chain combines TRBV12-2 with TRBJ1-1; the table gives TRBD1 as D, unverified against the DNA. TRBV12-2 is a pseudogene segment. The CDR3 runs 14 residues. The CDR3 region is CASRRDRGFAEAFF. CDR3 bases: TGTGCAAGTCGCAGGGACAGGGGATTCGCTGAAGCTTTCTTT.

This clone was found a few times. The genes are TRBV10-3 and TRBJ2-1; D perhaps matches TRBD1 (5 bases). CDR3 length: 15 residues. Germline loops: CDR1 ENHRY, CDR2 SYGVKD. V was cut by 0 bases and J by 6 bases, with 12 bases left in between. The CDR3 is CAISESGQGANEQFF. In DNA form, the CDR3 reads TGTGCCATCAGTGAGTCGGGGCAGGGCGCCAATGAGCAGTTCTTC.